These T cell receptor beta chains were read from a single sample in a study of T cell repertoires in cytomegalovirus infection. Each CDR3 protein gets one entry after TCRdb re-called the reads with MiXCR. Here the sample spans just over 300,000 distinct CDR3 sequences, roughly a sixth being singletons. Material: PBMCs. The receptors originated from a human donor in good health (CMV status not recorded). Some clones in this sample may be carry-over from other donors' samples. CDR3s include the opening cysteine and the closing phenylalanine or tryptophan. The D gene is left open where the match is weak. Only part of the rows carry a size: once, few, many, or a class if the clone is expanded.

>TRBV6-2/TRBV6-3|TRBJ2-7|12|NA|few
TGTGCCAGCAGATCCTCCGCCTACGAGCAGTACTTC
CASRSSAYEQYF
>TRBV6-2/TRBV6-3|TRBJ2-7|15|TRBD1|NA
TGTGCCAGCAGTTACCCGGGGACAGGGCTAGACGAGCAGTACTTC
CASSYPGTGLDEQYF
>TRBV7-2|TRBJ2-5|15|TRBD1|few
TGTGCCAGCAGCGACCGGGACAGGGCCCAAGAGACCCAGTACTTC
CASSDRDRAQETQYF
>TRBV12-5|TRBJ2-3|17|NA|NA
TGTGCTAGTGGTTTGGGTCCCGACTTGTCGCGCACAGATACGCAGTATTTT
CASGLGPDLSRTDTQYF
>TRBV6-6|TRBJ1-4|14|NA|few
TGTGCCAGCAGTTACAGGGGAACTAATGAAAAACTGTTTTTT
CASSYRGTNEKLFF
>TRBV2|TRBJ2-2|16|NA|NA
TGTGCCAGCAGCCCCTCGGTCAGGGCGCGAACCGGGGAGCTGTTTTTT
CASSPSVRARTGELFF
>TRBV6-2/TRBV6-3|TRBJ1-6|13|NA|NA
TGTGCCAGCACTTACAGGAGAGATTCACCCCTCCACTTT
CASTYRRDSPLHF
>TRBV28|TRBJ1-5|13|NA|few
TGTGCCAGCAGAACCCAGGGGCCTCAGCCCCAGCATTTT
CASRTQGPQPQHF
>TRBV5-4|TRBJ1-3|15|NA|NA
TGTGCCAGCAGCTTGAGGGGGGCAAGTGGAAACACCATATATTTT
CASSLRGASGNTIYF
>TRBV7-9|TRBJ2-3|16|NA|few
TGTGCCAGCAGCTTAGTTTCTACAGCTACCACAGATACGCAGTATTTT
CASSLVSTATTDTQYF
>TRBV6-6|TRBJ2-4|16|NA|NA
TGTGCCAGCAGTGACCGGGACGGCTTAGCCAAAAACATTCAGTACTTC
CASSDRDGLAKNIQYF
>TRBV12-3/TRBV12-4|TRBJ1-5|14|TRBD1|many
TGTGCCAGCAGTACGACAGGGCCGCATCAGCCCCAGCATTTT
CASSTTGPHQPQHF
>TRBV28|TRBJ1-2|13|NA|few
TGTGCCAGCAGTTTGGTCCGCTTGGGAGGCTACACCTTC
CASSLVRLGGYTF
>TRBV12-5|TRBJ2-5|14|NA|few
TGTGCTAGTGGGCGGGACAGCCCCCAAGAGACCCAGTACTTC
CASGRDSPQETQYF